Reported below is one TCR beta chain. This clone was found a few times. This receptor's antigen is unknown. Base-call qualities are not available, and no considerably larger clone is one nucleotide away. Patients with autoimmune disease history or receiving systemic immunosuppression were excluded from the trial. Peripheral blood for TCR sequencing was drawn from every dose cohort at baseline, at cycle 4 day 1 and at cycle 7 day 1. The samples were drawn from a first-in-human, open-label, multicenter phase I dose-escalation trial of ivuxolimab. Adults with locally advanced or metastatic head and neck squamous cell, hepatocellular, melanoma or renal cell carcinoma were enrolled in the trial. CD4+ and CD8+ T cells were sorted separately from peripheral blood before TCR sequencing. This sample is drawn from a study of OX40 agonist ivuxolimab in advanced cancers. About the investigation overall: Ivuxolimab was a fully human IgG2 agonistic monoclonal antibody targeting the costimulatory receptor OX40 (CD134). Intravenous ivuxolimab was administered to patients every 2 weeks at six dose levels: 0.01, 0.1, 0.3, 1.5, 3 and 10 mg/kg. Of the 52 patients in dose escalation, about 19 had hepatocellular carcinoma, roughly 15 had melanoma, 9 had renal cell carcinoma and 9 had head and neck cancer. In the dose-escalation cohort, 82.7% of patients were male, and the mean age was approximately 64 years, with a range of 23 to 79. Patients were allowed to have had prior anti-PD-1, anti-PD-L1 or anti-CTLA-4 therapy, and 40% of the dose-escalation patients had previously received checkpoint inhibitors. Partial responses occurred in three dose-escalation patients, of whom one had hepatocellular carcinoma and two had cutaneous melanoma. The purpose of peripheral TCRbeta sequencing was to test whether ivuxolimab changed TCR sequence diversity and led to clonal T-cell expansion. The paper describes the monotherapy dose-escalation part (N ≈ 51 patients) of the phase I trial of ivuxolimab.

Study-wide findings and limitations: After ivuxolimab, CD8+ T cells had more expanded clones than CD4+ T cells on average. In the 0.1-3.0 mg/kg groups, partial responders were among the patients with the lowest normalized peripheral clonal expansion, particularly in CD8+ T cells. The antigen specificity of the peripheral T cells that underwent clonal expansion was not determined. Low levels of normalized T-cell clonal expansion were also seen in some patients who did not respond. At doses of 0.1 to 3.0 mg/kg, clonal expansion of both CD4+ and CD8+ blood T cells was observed from baseline to week 6.

CDR3 length: 16 amino acids, cysteine to phenylalanine. Only the CDR3 region is kept as DNA, spanning 48 bases read in frame from base 1. From a lookup of the germline V gene, CDR1 and CDR2 are SGHRS and YFSETQ. Unmatched junction bases come to 6, with V trimmed by 3 bases and J by 1 base. For sequencing of the TCRbeta CDR3 region, genomic DNA was extracted from the sorted cells. The immunoSEQ Assay was used to sequence the TCRbeta CDR3 regions. Imported from immuneACCESS, the table was reduced by TCRdb to in-frame sequences with V and J called. These copies leave out some clones; in studies compared against another copy, an unresolved V gene accounts for under half, and the cause of the remainder is not known. The sample has 70,000 or so clones on record, roughly 90% of them singletons. The ten largest clones represent just under 0.3% of the sample.

This sequence originates from an adult with an advanced solid tumor such as melanoma, head and neck, liver or kidney cancer. The sequence joins TRBV5-1 to TRBJ2-3; 9 bases in the middle match TRBD2. The starting material was CD4+ or CD8+ T cells sorted from blood, obtained in a trial of the OX40 agonist ivuxolimab. The bases are TGCGCCAGCAGCTCTAAGCGGGAGGCCCGCACAGATACGCAGTATTTT. This translates into CASSSKREARTDTQYF. The variable domain in full, with residues beyond the CDR3 obtained from the reference TRBV5-1 and TRBJ2-3 genes, is KAGVTQTPRYLIKTRGQQVTLSCSPISGHRSVSWYQQTPGQGLQFLFEYFSETQRNKGNFPGRFSGRQFSNSRSEMNVSTLELGDSALYLCASSSKREARTDTQYFGPGTRLTVL.